This T cell receptor beta chain is from a study of shared clonotypes between healthy human individuals (dated by TCRdb to the early 2020s). With regard to the full study: A few men and a couple of women, aged 18 to 49 years, made up the cohort. For each donor, CD4 naive and CD4 memory were each given three plates, CD8 naive was given two plates, and CD8 memory was given one plate. To estimate repertoire size and how much clonotype sharing occurs between individuals, the study deeply sequenced the blood TCR repertoires of several healthy adults. Different laboratories and diverse techniques were used to prepare libraries and sequence TCR repertoires, to increase sequencing depth and limit assay-specific biases. Per donor, leukapheresis produced somewhere between about 0.8 and 9 billion PBMCs.

Findings and caveats that apply to the study as a whole: Pairwise subsampling led to the expectation that sequencing depth would affect the degree of clonotype sharing among donors. The genetic and exposure-history diversity represented was limited by the small number of donors. Even with the large sequencing depth, rarefaction of the sorted-subset datasets indicated that sequencing was incomplete. Across four donors, about 4.5% of naive CD4, 3% to 3.5% of naive CD8, 2% to 2.5% of memory CD4, and about 0.44% of memory CD8 clonotypes were shared. Sampling was restricted to blood, and TCR repertoires in tissues likely differ from the TCR repertoires found in blood. Larger estimated clonotype richness was generally found for naive subsets than for memory subsets. Higher generation probabilities were observed for clonotypes shared by all four sorted-subset donors than for non-shared clonotypes.

V has 0 bases trimmed and J has 6 bases trimmed; junction bases matching no gene number 2. CDR1 SGHRS and CDR2 YFSETQ are derived from the germline V gene. There are 14 amino acids in the CDR3, from cysteine to phenylalanine inclusive. The entry retains the CDR3 DNA only, 42 bases that are in frame from base 1. Using the deep immunoSEQ assay, TCR CDR3 regions were amplified from genomic DNA by multiplex PCR. Genomic DNA extracted from each cell subset was distributed evenly over all wells of several immunoSEQ 96-well plates, and each plate served as one replicate. For sorted subsets, roughly 200 ng of genomic DNA, equivalent to roughly 33,000 T cell genomes, went into each replicate PCR. Purified libraries were measured with a Qubit 3.0 fluorometer, size-checked on a Bioanalyzer 2100, and measured again with the KAPA Library Quantification kit. Each immunoSEQ 96-well plate was sequenced on its own single-read 150-cycle Illumina NextSeq 550 flow cell. The authors processed their data as follows. The immunoSEQ output contained only junctional sequences without quality scores, so filtering could not match that applied to full-length reads. To assign V/J genes and CDR3, sequences were annotated using PyIR, a Python wrapper for IgBLAST v1.9, with IMGT germline references. Reads were filtered out if the reads had weak V/J assignments (E-value above 1e-6), no CDR3, stop codons, out-of-frame junctions, or ambiguous translated residues. V3J clonotypes were defined by identical inferred V gene, J gene, and CDR3 amino acid sequence. Percentage overlap between repertoires was calculated by dividing the number of shared unique clonotypes by the size of the smaller repertoire. Repertoire richness was assessed with RTK rarefaction, the Chao1 estimator, and Recon v2.1 estimates of unobserved clonotypes. For all TCRbeta clonotypes obtained by the gDNA method from a few donors, generation probabilities were computed with OLGA. TCRdb stores this immuneACCESS table with in-frame sequences only. Part of the clones is absent; in the studies checked, under half of the shortfall reflects unresolved V genes, and no reason is known for the rest. Clone size and V and J calls were adopted from that table, with D and trimming inferred from the DNA. This sample is represented by approximately 400,000 clones; 96% of them were singletons. The ten largest make up 0.32% of the sample.

The donors were healthy, HIV-negative adults who had no recently reported acute infections or vaccinations. Every donor was a Caucasian adult residing in Nashville, Tennessee, USA. CD8 memory samples consisted of magnetically selected CD45RO+ cells combined with CCR7-negative CD45RA+ effector memory (TemRA) cells. Blood was obtained by leukapheresis, after which PBMCs were separated by Ficoll-Histopaque density gradient centrifugation and cryopreserved in liquid nitrogen vapor phase. Analytical flow cytometry was used to check the purity and quantity of every magnetically sorted T cell population. Genomic DNA was isolated from every sorted fraction and measured by UV absorbance on a Nanodrop 2000c. To note about this clone: Its antigen is currently not known. Base-call qualities are not available, and no considerably larger clone is one nucleotide away.

The chain joins TRBV5-1 to TRBJ2-7; TRBD1 agrees with 11 junctional bases. The clonotype comes from a man aged 30 to 45 in good health. The source material was memory CD8+ T cells sorted from blood. The cell subset or site tag for this specimen amounts to: CD45RO+ cells pooled with CCR7-negative TemRA cells. Read as DNA, the sequence is TGCGCCAGCAGCTTGGCCGGGACAGGGGGCGAGCAGTACTTC. Its translation reads: CASSLAGTGGEQYF.